The clone carrying this T cell receptor (beta chain) was seen only a few times. Germline CDR1 reads MNHNY; CDR2 reads SVGAGI (reference sequence). V was clipped by 0 bases and J by 4 bases, with 4 bases between them. This CDR3 has 12 amino acids. Source study methods: For nucleated cells, counts were estimated from reference gene primer amplification. Here immunoSEQ multiplex PCR was the method, and the copy in TCRdb shows in-frame clones only, minus some. V, J and clone size derive from that table, while D and trimming were established from the DNA sequence. The sample has about 360,000 clones, roughly 88% seen once. Cohort allocation depended upon clinical history that participants reported. This specimen comes from a study of blood T cell repertoires in COVID-19. The wider study: Sources were T cells, B-cell-depleted T cells, or PBMCs; the material itself was cDNA or gDNA.

Sequencing was carried out using PBMCs or T cells enriched from blood (not recorded which). The V call is TRBV6-6, the J call TRBJ2-7; D uncertain. The sequence was obtained from a woman in her forties with acute COVID-19. The CDR3 DNA reads TGTGCCAGCAGTTACTCCAAATACGAGCAGTACTTC. Translating gives CASSYSKYEQYF.